These 27 T cell receptor beta chains were all obtained from the same sample, sequenced in a study of blood T cell repertoires in COVID-19. Clones were read by immunoSEQ multiplex PCR, and TCRdb kept only the in-frame ones, dropping some. The sample has 88,000 or so clones, approximately 82% seen once. Specimen: peripheral blood. All receptors derive from a human donor in a cohort sampled during active COVID-19.

The chain combines TRBV2 with TRBJ2-1; 8 bases are a match to TRBD2. CDR3 length: 13 residues. Germline assignment: CDR1 SNHLY and CDR2 FYNNEI. The ends lost 2 bases at V and 10 bases at J; junction bases unmatched: 4. The CDR3 region is CASSELAGGEQFF. The CDR3, as DNA: TGTGCCAGCAGTGAACTAGCGGGTGGCGAGCAGTTCTTC.

The chain has TRBV19 and TRBJ2-5; D gene uncertain. From germline, CDR1 is LNHDA and CDR2 SQIVND (reference sequence). V was cut by 4 bases and J by 5 bases, with 11 bases left in between. The CDR3 covers 13 residues. CDR3 sequence (DNA): TGTGCCAGTAGTACCCTAGGTACGGAGACCCAGTACTTC. Translated: CASSTLGTETQYF. Variable domain in full (rest from reference TRBV19 and TRBJ2-5): DGGITQSPKYLFRKEGQNVTLSCEQNLNHDAMYWYRQDPGQGLRLIYYSQIVNDFQKGDIAEGYSVSREKKESFPLTVTSAQKNPTAFYLCASSTLGTETQYFGPGTRLLVL.

This chain joins TRBV5-1 and TRBJ1-1; unclear D gene. The CDR3 is made up of 13 amino acids. The germline CDR1 and CDR2 sequences are SGHRS and YFSETQ. V shed 4 bases and J shed 3 bases, with 10 bases lying between them. In DNA, the CDR3 is TGCGCCAGCAGCCCCGGGGTGGACACTGAAGCTTTCTTT. This codes for CASSPGVDTEAFF.

The chain couples TRBV7-2 to TRBJ1-5; TRBD1 might be the D (5 bases). Per germline, CDR1 SGHTA and CDR2 FQGNSA. This CDR3 comprises 15 residues. Trimming shortened V by 2 bases and J by 6 bases, and 14 bases separated the two germline ends. DNA of the CDR3: TGTGCCAGCAGCTTACTTCCGGACAAGACTCAGCCCCAGCATTTT. Protein sequence: CASSLLPDKTQPQHF. Variable domain in full (rest from reference TRBV7-2 and TRBJ1-5): GAGVSQSPSNKVTEKGKDVELRCDPISGHTALYWYRQSLGQGLEFLIYFQGNSAPDKSGLPSDRFSAERTGGSVSTLTIQRTQQEDSAVYLCASSLLPDKTQPQHFGDGTRLSIL.

The chain is built from TRBV27 and TRBJ2-1; tentatively, D is TRBD2 (5 bases). The V gene lost 5 bases and the J gene lost 5 bases, with 22 bases spanning the gap. The CDR3 runs 17 residues. Germline V gives CDR1 MNHEY, CDR2 SMNVEV (reference sequence). CDR3 residues: CASSTRGSRVLDNEQFF. CDR3 nucleotides: TGTGCCAGCAGTACCCGGGGTAGTCGTGTACTAGACAATGAGCAGTTCTTC.

The chain couples TRBV24-1 to TRBJ1-2; 7 bases are shared with TRBD1. Germline values: CDR1 KGHDR, CDR2 SFDVKD. CDR3 length: 15 residues. Germline trimming cut 9 bases from V and 1 base from J; bases unmatched to any gene: 10. The CDR3 nucleotides read TGTGCCACCGAATGGACAGGAGGATTTAACTATGGCTACACCTTC. Amino acid sequence: CATEWTGGFNYGYTF.

The chain couples TRBV9 to TRBJ2-3, with D perhaps matching TRBD2 (5 bases). Germline-derived CDR1 and CDR2 are SGDLS and YYNGEE. Trimming removed 2 bases from V and 6 bases from J, with 13 bases in between. This CDR3 is built from 14 residues. The CDR3 protein is CASSVRGGTDTQYF. The DNA of the CDR3 is TGTGCCAGCAGCGTTAGAGGAGGTACGGATACGCAGTATTTT.

In nucleotides, the CDR3 is TGCGCCAGCAGTAGGTGGGCTAGCGGGAGTCGTGCCGGGGAGCTGTTTTTT. Amino acid sequence: CASSRWASGSRAGELFF. The chain links TRBV5-1 to TRBJ2-2; 10 positions match TRBD2. The germline V gene encodes CDR1 SGHRS and CDR2 YFSETQ. The CDR3 runs 17 residues. With 5 bases clipped from V and 6 bases from J, the junction kept 13 bases outside the gene matches.

The CDR3 DNA reads as TGTGCCAGCGGGACAGGGCTGCACGAGCAGTACTTC. Translated: CASGTGLHEQYF. This chain uses TRBV28 with TRBJ2-7; 9 nucleotides agree with TRBD1. The CDR3 is made up of 12 amino acids. V lost 8 bases, J lost 5 bases, and 4 bases stayed unmatched. The germline CDR1 and CDR2 sequences are MDHEN and SYDVKM.

This chain connects TRBV7-2 to TRBJ2-1; possibly TRBD2 for D (6 bases). Germline-derived CDR1 and CDR2 are SGHTA and FQGNSA. This CDR3 is built from 15 residues. V was clipped by 4 bases and J by 2 bases, with 12 bases between them. DNA for the CDR3: TGTGCCAGCAGCTCCGGGGGACCCACCTACAATGAGCAGTTCTTC. Encoded protein: CASSSGGPTYNEQFF. Together with reference TRBV7-2 and TRBJ2-1, the CDR3 gives the full variable domain: GAGVSQSPSNKVTEKGKDVELRCDPISGHTALYWYRQSLGQGLEFLIYFQGNSAPDKSGLPSDRFSAERTGGSVSTLTIQRTQQEDSAVYLCASSSGGPTYNEQFFGPGTRLTVL.

J is TRBJ2-7 and V is TRBV28; no clear D. Between the trimmed V and J ends, which lost 2 bases and 2 bases, there was a span of 7 bases. This CDR3 has 13 residues. Per the germline V gene, CDR1 is MDHEN and CDR2 is SYDVKM. CDR3 in amino acids: CASSLTHPYEQYF. The CDR3, as DNA: TGTGCCAGCAGTTTAACACATCCCTACGAGCAGTACTTC.

The rearrangement joins TRBV12-3 or TRBV12-4 to TRBJ2-7; tentative D call: TRBD2 (7 bases). V shed 4 bases and J shed 6 bases, with 10 bases lying between them. The CDR3 spans 12 residues. In DNA, the CDR3 is TGTGCCAGCAGTTGGGGGGGCGGCGAGCAGTACTTC. Translated, it gives CASSWGGGEQYF.

The chain carries TRBV5-1 and TRBJ1-5, with D possibly being TRBD1 (5 bases). V was pared by 4 bases and J by 2 bases, with 13 bases between. The CDR3 spans 15 residues. CDR1 and CDR2 from the germline V gene are SGHRS and YFSETQ. The CDR3 spells CASSPGDWGNQPQHF. CDR3 bases: TGCGCCAGCAGCCCGGGGGACTGGGGCAATCAGCCCCAGCATTTT.

The chain has TRBV7-8 and TRBJ2-2; weak D call: TRBD2 (7 bases). The CDR3 is 15 residues long. The germline CDR1 and CDR2 sequences are SGHVS and FQNEAQ. The V end lost 0 bases, the J end lost 5 bases, and 10 bases lay between the germline ends. This CDR3 reads CASSLAGGHTGELFF. The CDR3 DNA follows: TGTGCCAGCAGCTTAGCGGGGGGGCATACCGGGGAGCTGTTTTTT.

This clone was recorded only once. The chain combines TRBV7-6 with TRBJ2-5, with 11 bases matching TRBD2. The CDR3 length is 19 residues. Germline V CDR1 and CDR2: SGHVS, FNYEAQ. V lost 1 base and J lost 4; bases outside the gene matches: 14. The CDR3 sequence is CASSLGASGGIRPRETQYF. DNA of the CDR3: TGTGCCAGCAGCTTAGGGGCTAGCGGGGGGATCAGGCCGAGAGAGACCCAGTACTTC.

The rearrangement uses TRBV28 and TRBJ1-2; D uncertain. The CDR3 is made up of 15 amino acids. Germline CDR1 and CDR2: MDHEN and SYDVKM. V was trimmed by 6 bases and J by 4 bases, leaving 18 bases between them. This CDR3 reads CASSNGQREVYGYTF. In DNA form, the CDR3 reads TGTGCCAGCAGCAACGGTCAACGGGAGGTCTATGGCTACACCTTC.

A few counts support this clone. V is TRBV6-6 and J is TRBJ2-2, with a weak D call TRBD2 (6 bases). CDR3 length: 16 amino acids. In germline, CDR1 is MNHNY, CDR2 SVGAGI (reference sequence). Trimming took off 7 bases at V and 3 bases at J, with 18 bases between the two ends. CDR3 DNA sequence: TGTGCCAGCACCGGAGGGAGAGGGGCCGACACCGGGGAGCTGTTTTTT. It codes for CASTGGRGADTGELFF.

The gene calls are TRBV3-1 (or the pseudogene TRBV3-2) and TRBJ2-7; D perhaps matches TRBD1 (6 bases). The length of the CDR3 is 18 residues. The V gene lost 0 bases and the J gene lost 2 bases, with 20 bases spanning the gap. Per germline, CDR1 LGHDT and CDR2 YNNKEL (reference sequence). The CDR3, as DNA: TGTGCCAGCAGCCAAGATTGGAAGAACCACAGGGCAACCTACGAGCAGTACTTC. Amino acid sequence: CASSQDWKNHRATYEQYF.

This chain links TRBV11-1 with TRBJ2-3, with 7 nucleotides matching TRBD2. V shed 0 bases and J 3 bases; nucleotides not matched to a gene: 3. The CDR3 spans 15 residues. Looked up from germline, CDR1 is SGHAT and CDR2 is FQDESV (reference sequence). CDR3 nucleotides: TGTGCCAGCAGCTTAGCTGCTAGCGGAACAGATACGCAGTATTTT. This translates into CASSLAASGTDTQYF. Full variable domain (outside the CDR3, taken from reference TRBV11-1 and TRBJ2-3): EAEVAQSPRYKITEKSQAVAFWCDPISGHATLYWYRQILGQGPELLVQFQDESVVDDSQLPKDRFSAERLKGVDSTLKIQPAELGDSAMYLCASSLAASGTDTQYFGPGTRLTVL.

The V and J genes are TRBV6-1 and TRBJ2-2; 7 bases line up with TRBD2. Germline CDR1 and CDR2: MNHNS and SASEGT. V lost 1 base to trimming and J lost 6 bases; unmatched junction nucleotides: 8. This CDR3 has 16 amino acids. CDR3 DNA sequence: TGTGCCAGCAGTGAAGTAGGAAGACTAGCCCCCGGGGAGCTGTTTTTT. This gives the protein CASSEVGRLAPGELFF.

The rearrangement uses TRBV6-6 and TRBJ2-7; 9 bases are shared with TRBD1. Germline loops: CDR1 MNHNY, CDR2 SVGAGI (reference sequence). The V gene end was trimmed by 8 bases and the J gene end by 7 bases; junction bases not matched to a gene: 12. The CDR3 runs 14 residues. CDR3: CASGPGQGFREQYF. The CDR3 DNA sequence: TGTGCCAGCGGCCCGGGACAGGGTTTCAGAGAGCAGTACTTC.

The rearrangement uses TRBV19 and TRBJ2-4, with unresolved D. The germline V gene has CDR1 LNHDA and CDR2 SQIVND (reference sequence). The germline V and J ends were trimmed by 10 bases and 8 bases, with 15 bases remaining between them. The CDR3 sequence is 12 residues long. The CDR3 DNA reads as TGTGCCACTCACTCGTCCCGGGACATTCAGTACTTC. It encodes CATHSSRDIQYF.

The chain is built from TRBV7-9 and TRBJ2-7, with 7 positions matching TRBD2. J gave up 5 bases and V 3 bases, and 7 bases lay outside the gene matches. The V gene's germline CDR1 is SEHNR and CDR2 FQNEAQ (reference sequence). This CDR3 is built from 14 residues. The DNA of the CDR3 is TGTGCCAGCAGCTTCCAGGGAGGGGAAGACGAGCAGTACTTC. This translates into CASSFQGGEDEQYF.

This rearrangement joins TRBV10-1 to TRBJ2-1; TRBD1 matches at 9 bases. The CDR3 has 15 amino acids. V lost 4 bases and J lost 1; bases outside the gene matches: 2. Germline V lookup: CDR1 WNHNN, CDR2 SYGVQD (reference sequence). The CDR3 bases are TGCGCCAGCAGTGTAGGGACAGGGTCCTACAATGAGCAGTTCTTC. Translation: CASSVGTGSYNEQFF.

The chain combines TRBV4-3 with TRBJ2-2; TRBD1 matches 9 bases. J was trimmed by 9 bases and V by 1 base; bases with no gene match: 6. CDR3 length: 15 amino acids. In germline, CDR1 is LGHNA, CDR2 YSLEER. The CDR3 here is CASSQGTGGYWELFF. The CDR3 coding sequence is TGCGCCAGCAGCCAAGGAACAGGGGGCTATTGGGAGCTGTTTTTT.

The chain is built from TRBV28 and TRBJ1-6, with 8 bases identical to TRBD1. The ends lost 6 bases at V and 0 bases at J; junction bases unmatched: 4. This CDR3 contains 16 residues. Per germline, CDR1 MDHEN and CDR2 SYDVKM. CDR3 amino acids: CASRRQGSSYNSPLHF. Written as DNA, the CDR3 is TGTGCCAGCAGACGACAGGGGAGCTCCTATAATTCACCCCTCCACTTT.

Here the CDR3 reads CASSLSPTTDTQYF. DNA of the CDR3: TGTGCCAGCAGCTTATCCCCTACCACAGATACGCAGTATTTT. V gene TRBV7-9 combines with J gene TRBJ2-3; the D is unclear. V lost 2 bases to trimming and J lost 2 bases, with 8 bases between them. The CDR3 totals 14 residues. Germline V gene data show CDR1 as SEHNR and CDR2 as FQNEAQ (reference sequence). Looking up the rest from reference TRBV7-9 and TRBJ2-3 gives the full variable domain: DTGVSQNPRHKITKRGQNVTFRCDPISEHNRLYWYRQTLGQGPEFLTYFQNEAQLEKSRLLSDRFSAERPKGSFSTLEIQRTEQGDSAMYLCASSLSPTTDTQYFGPGTRLTVL.